The next 16 T cell receptor beta chains were all read from a single sample in a study of T cell repertoires in cytomegalovirus infection. TCRdb ran MiXCR on the reads and lists one entry per CDR3 protein. The table shows 680,000 or so distinct CDR3 sequences, with 35% to 45% occurring only once. Specimen: PBMCs. These receptors were obtained from a human donor in good health (CMV status not recorded). Some clones in this sample may be carry-over from other donors' samples.

This clonotype occurred a few times. The V gene is TRBV7-2, the J gene TRBJ1-5, with D possibly TRBD1 on 5 matching bases. V lost 8 bases and J lost 4, with 12 bases in between. There are 13 residues in the CDR3. Germline lookup yields CDR1 SGHTA and CDR2 FQGNSA. CDR3 coding DNA: TGTGCCAGCGGCAGGGCGGGAAATCAGCCCCAGCATTTT. This gives the protein CASGRAGNQPQHF.

On this clonotype itself: At one end, the junction sequence differs from germline, possibly due to a read error. The J gene is TRBJ2-2, the V gene TRBV6-1; 7 bases line up with TRBD2. The germline gives CDR1 MNHNS, CDR2 SASEGT. CDR3 length: 17 residues. The CDR3, as DNA: TGTGCCAGCAGAGAAGGCGGGGGTTACACGAACACCGGGGAGCTGTTTTTT. It encodes CASREGGGYTNTGELFF.

This clonotype was recorded a few times. The rearrangement uses TRBV7-9 and TRBJ2-1, with 7 bases fitting TRBD1. This CDR3 is built from 15 residues. V trimming: 5 bases; J trimming: 7 bases; junction bases outside the gene matches: 11. Per germline, CDR1 SEHNR and CDR2 FQNEAQ (reference sequence). This CDR3 is CASSTPGQLRNEQFF. CDR3 coding DNA: TGTGCCAGCAGCACACCGGGACAGTTACGGAATGAGCAGTTCTTC.

The chain joins TRBV28 to TRBJ1-4; possibly TRBD1 for D (5 bases). V was pared by 10 bases and J by 5 bases, with 14 bases between. The CDR3 length is 13 residues. CDR1 is MDHEN, CDR2 SYDVKM, per germline. In nucleotides, the CDR3 is TGTGCCACCGGGGGGGACCGCAATGAAAAACTGTTTTTT. Its protein product is CATGGDRNEKLFF.

The V gene is TRBV19, the J gene TRBJ2-1, with TRBD2 matching over 7 bases. This CDR3 contains 13 residues. V trimming: 6 bases; J trimming: 11 bases; junction bases outside the gene matches: 10. CDR1 and CDR2 from the germline V gene are LNHDA and SQIVND (reference sequence). The CDR3 DNA follows: TGTGCCAGTAGCCTCGTCGGGGGGTCCAAGCAGTTCTTC. It codes for CASSLVGGSKQFF.

This clonotype was counted at least ten times. The rearrangement links TRBV7-3 to TRBJ1-2; TRBD1 agrees at 9 bases. Germline CDR1 SGHTA, CDR2 FQGTGA. CDR3 length: 13 residues. Losses at the gene ends were 5 bases for V and 8 bases for J; bases not matched to a gene: 6. CDR3 sequence reads: CASSRSGTGGYTF. Here the CDR3 DNA reads TGTGCCAGCAGCCGATCCGGGACAGGGGGCTACACCTTC.

The table lists this clonotype with a count of one. At one end, the junction sequence differs from germline, possibly due to a read error. The genes are TRBV6-2 or TRBV6-3 and TRBJ2-1; D is tentatively TRBD1 or TRBD2 (5 bases each). CDR3 length: 12 residues. Germline V gives CDR1 MNHEY, CDR2 SVGEGT. CDR3 amino acids: CASWDVYNEHFF. The CDR3, as DNA: TGTGCCAGCTGGGACGTTTACAATGAGCATTTCTTC.

The rearrangement links TRBV19 to TRBJ1-4; 7 bases match TRBD1. The CDR3 runs 14 residues. V shed 7 bases and J 10 bases; nucleotides not matched to a gene: 12. Germline V lookup: CDR1 LNHDA, CDR2 SQIVND (reference sequence). The CDR3 loop is CASNQQGRSGKLFF. The CDR3 nucleotides are TGTGCCAGTAATCAACAGGGGCGGAGCGGAAAACTGTTTTTT.

Many counts were recorded for this clonotype. This CDR3 is CASSFPRQGSFQETQYF. The CDR3 DNA sequence: TGTGCCAGCAGTTTCCCTAGACAGGGATCCTTCCAAGAGACCCAGTACTTC. The J gene is TRBJ2-5, the V gene TRBV12-3 or TRBV12-4, with 7 bases matching TRBD1. This CDR3 is built from 17 residues. With V trimmed by 3 bases and J by 1 base, 11 bases remained unmatched.

The chain combines TRBV7-8 with TRBJ2-1; D uncertain. The CDR3 covers 15 residues. The V gene's germline CDR1 is SGHVS and CDR2 FQNEAQ. The ends were cut back, 6 bases at V and 8 bases at J, with 20 bases in the middle. This CDR3 reads CASSFGVRPSDEQFF. The DNA for the CDR3 is TGTGCCAGCAGTTTTGGGGTGCGACCGAGCGATGAGCAGTTCTTC.

This clonotype was counted at least ten times. The J gene is TRBJ2-3, the V gene TRBV7-6, with TRBD1 matching 8 bases. J lost 0 bases, V lost 6 bases, and 5 bases had no gene match. In germline, CDR1 is SGHVS, CDR2 FNYEAQ. This CDR3 spans 15 amino acids. The CDR3 protein is CASSRGQGSTDTQYF. The CDR3 DNA is TGTGCCAGCAGTCGAGGACAGGGTAGCACAGATACGCAGTATTTT. Using reference TRBV7-6 and TRBJ2-3 for the parts outside the CDR3, the full variable domain is GAGVSQSPRYKVTKRGQDVALRCDPISGHVSLYWYRQALGQGPEFLTYFNYEAQQDKSGLPNDRFSAERPEGSISTLTIQRTEQRDSAMYRCASSRGQGSTDTQYFGPGTRLTVL.

The chain carries TRBV5-4 and TRBJ2-7; TRBD2 agrees at 15 bases. Germline assignment: CDR1 SGHNT and CDR2 YYREEE (reference sequence). V shed 2 bases, J shed 7 bases, and the junction held 10 bases outside the gene matches. This CDR3 spans 17 amino acids. The CDR3 DNA sequence: TGTGCCAGCAGCTTTGAGGCCGGACTAGCGGGGGGGCGGGAGCAGTACTTC. This sequence encodes CASSFEAGLAGGREQYF.

J is TRBJ2-2 and V is TRBV15; 7 bases match TRBD1. CDR1 is LNHNV, CDR2 YYDKDF, per germline (reference sequence). Losses at the gene ends were 4 bases for V and 0 bases for J; bases not matched to a gene: 8. This CDR3 has 17 residues. The CDR3 region is CATSTITGETNTGELFF. The CDR3 region has the DNA TGTGCCACCAGCACAATCACAGGGGAGACGAACACCGGGGAGCTGTTTTTT.

The chain links TRBV28 to TRBJ2-3, with D possibly TRBD1 on 6 matching bases. The germline gives CDR1 MDHEN, CDR2 SYDVKM. V lost 7 bases and J 2 bases, leaving 13 bases between the germline ends. The CDR3 runs to 14 residues. This CDR3 is CASNGQLYTDTQYF. CDR3 in DNA: TGTGCCAGCAACGGACAGCTATACACAGATACGCAGTATTTT.

Ten or more counts support this clonotype. This chain connects TRBV7-2 to TRBJ1-1; D ambiguous. Germline CDR1 reads SGHTA; CDR2 reads FQGNSA. The CDR3 covers 16 residues. Trimming took off 4 bases at V and 0 bases at J, with 15 bases between the two ends. The CDR3 is CASSSRAVAMNTEAFF. The CDR3, as DNA: TGTGCCAGCAGCTCTCGGGCAGTTGCCATGAACACTGAAGCTTTCTTT.

This clonotype was counted between two and nine times. The V and J genes are TRBV27 and TRBJ2-7; the D gene is possibly TRBD1 (6 bases). With 5 bases removed from V and 5 bases from J, the gap between germline ends came to 19 bases. The CDR3 totals 15 residues. Germline assignment: CDR1 MNHEY and CDR2 SMNVEV (reference sequence). The CDR3 coding sequence is TGTGCCAGCAGTCCCGCACAGGGATGGGTCGACGAGCAGTACTTC. Its translation is CASSPAQGWVDEQYF.